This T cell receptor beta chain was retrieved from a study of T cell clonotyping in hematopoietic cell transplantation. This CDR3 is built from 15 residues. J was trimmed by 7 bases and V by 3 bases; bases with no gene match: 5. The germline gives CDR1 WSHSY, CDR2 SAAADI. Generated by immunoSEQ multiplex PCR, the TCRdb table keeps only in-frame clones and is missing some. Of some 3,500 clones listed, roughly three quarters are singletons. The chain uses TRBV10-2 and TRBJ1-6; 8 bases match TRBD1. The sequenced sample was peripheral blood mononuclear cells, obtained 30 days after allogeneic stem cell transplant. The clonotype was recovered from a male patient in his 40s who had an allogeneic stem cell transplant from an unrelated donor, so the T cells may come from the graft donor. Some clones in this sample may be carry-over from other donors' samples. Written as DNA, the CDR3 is TGCGCCAGCAGTGACGACAGGGGAGGGAATTCACCCCTCCACTTT. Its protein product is CASSDDRGGNSPLHF.